Presented here are 2 T cell receptor beta chains from one specimen sequenced in a study of T cell responses to AZD1222 COVID-19 vaccine. Assay: immunoSEQ multiplex PCR; the TCRdb copy retains only in-frame clones and omits some. Here the sample spans some 130,000 clones, 87% being singletons. The starting material was peripheral blood, obtained 28 days after the second AZD1222 dose. The receptors derive from an adult who received the AZD1222 COVID-19 vaccine.

The rearrangement links TRBV14 to TRBJ2-1; the match to TRBD2 covers 8 bases. V trimming: 1 base; J trimming: 9 bases; junction bases outside the gene matches: 5. CDR1 is SGHDN and CDR2 is FVKESK in the germline V gene. The CDR3 is made up of 14 amino acids. This CDR3 is CASSQAAGGSEQFF. The DNA of the CDR3 is TGTGCCAGCAGCCAAGCCGCGGGGGGAAGTGAGCAGTTCTTC. The entire variable domain, with the rest obtained from reference TRBV14 and TRBJ2-1, is as follows: EAGVTQFPSHSVIEKGQTVTLRCDPISGHDNLYWYRRVMGKEIKFLLHFVKESKQDESGMPNNRFLAERTGGTYSTLKVQPAELEDSGVYFCASSQAAGGSEQFFGPGTRLTVL.

The chain has TRBV19 and TRBJ2-5, with 10 nucleotides matching TRBD2. J lost 7 bases, V lost 7 bases, and 18 bases had no gene match. Germline CDR1 is LNHDA and CDR2 is SQIVND (reference sequence). The CDR3 has 17 residues. The CDR3 spells CASKASGLAGVNGTQYF. The CDR3 DNA reads as TGTGCCAGTAAAGCGAGCGGGCTAGCGGGGGTCAACGGGACCCAGTACTTC.